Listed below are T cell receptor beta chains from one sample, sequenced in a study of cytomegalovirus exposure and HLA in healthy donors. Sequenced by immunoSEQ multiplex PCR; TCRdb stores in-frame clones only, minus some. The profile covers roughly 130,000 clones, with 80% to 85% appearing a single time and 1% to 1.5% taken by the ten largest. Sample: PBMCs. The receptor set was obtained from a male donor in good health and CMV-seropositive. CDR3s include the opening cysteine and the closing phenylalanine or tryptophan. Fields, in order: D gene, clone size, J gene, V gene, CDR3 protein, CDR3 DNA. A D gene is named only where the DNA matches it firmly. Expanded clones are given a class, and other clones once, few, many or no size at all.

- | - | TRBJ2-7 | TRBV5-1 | CASSLPVQGGEQYF | TGCGCCAGCAGCTTGCCCGTTCAGGGTGGGGAGCAGTACTTC
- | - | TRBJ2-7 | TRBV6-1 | CASSPELGYEQYF | TGTGCCAGCTCCCCGGAGTTGGGTTACGAGCAGTACTTC
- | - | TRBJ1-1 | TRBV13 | CASSFRPTGRAFF | TGTGCCAGCAGTTTTAGACCGACAGGTCGAGCTTTCTTT
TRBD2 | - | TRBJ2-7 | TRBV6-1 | CASSELAGGYEQYF | TGTGCCAGCAGCGAACTAGCGGGGGGATACGAGCAGTACTTC
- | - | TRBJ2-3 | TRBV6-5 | CASSELIETDTQYF | TGTGCCAGCAGTGAACTAATAGAAACAGATACGCAGTATTTT
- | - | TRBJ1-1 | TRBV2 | CASRQDRTWKAFF | TGTGCCAGCAGACAGGACCGGACATGGAAAGCTTTCTTT
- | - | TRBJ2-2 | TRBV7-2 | CASSNTGSGELFF | TGTGCCAGCAGCAACACAGGGTCAGGGGAGCTGTTTTTT
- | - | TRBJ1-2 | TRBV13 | CASSQNQGGYTF | TGTGCCAGCAGCCAAAACCAGGGTGGCTACACCTTC
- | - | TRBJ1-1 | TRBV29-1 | CSVEGLRGAGAFF | TGCAGCGTTGAAGGACTTAGAGGAGCGGGAGCTTTCTTT
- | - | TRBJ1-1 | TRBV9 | CASSVGGGGGVLAEAFF | TGTGCCAGCAGCGTAGGGGGCGGGGGTGGGGTCTTAGCTGAAGCTTTCTTT
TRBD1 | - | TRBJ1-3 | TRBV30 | CAWSGGQALSNIYF | TGTGCCTGGAGTGGAGGACAGGCCCTAAGTAATATATATTTT
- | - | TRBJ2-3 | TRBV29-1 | CSVEGGRPSADTQYF | TGCAGCGTTGAAGGCGGCCGGCCGTCGGCAGATACGCAGTATTTT
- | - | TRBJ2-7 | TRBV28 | CASSPSTSSYEQYF | TGTGCCAGCAGTCCTAGCACCAGCTCCTACGAGCAGTACTTC
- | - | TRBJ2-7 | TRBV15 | CATSNQPGGMGLLTYEQYF | TGTGCCACAAGCAACCAACCTGGGGGGATGGGATTGCTGACCTACGAGCAGTACTTC
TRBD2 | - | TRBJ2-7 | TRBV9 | CASSVGRGASEQYF | TGTGCCAGCAGCGTAGGGCGGGGGGCTAGCGAGCAGTACTTC
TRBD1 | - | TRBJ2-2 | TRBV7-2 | CASSLTGVTGELFF | TGTGCCAGCAGCCTTACAGGGGTAACCGGGGAGCTGTTTTTT
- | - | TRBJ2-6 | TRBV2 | CASSDQGNVLTF | TGTGCCAGCAGTGATCAGGGGAACGTCCTGACTTTC
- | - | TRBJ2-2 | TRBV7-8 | CASSPRTDRGGELFF | TGTGCCAGCAGCCCCAGAACCGACCGGGGCGGGGAGCTGTTTTTT
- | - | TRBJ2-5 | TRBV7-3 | CASSPGGQQETQYF | TGTGCCAGCAGCCCGGGGGGCCAACAAGAGACCCAGTACTTC
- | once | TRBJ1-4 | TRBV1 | CTSSQGDSSDEKLFF | TGCACCAGCAGCCAGGGTGACAGCTCTGATGAAAAACTGTTTTTT
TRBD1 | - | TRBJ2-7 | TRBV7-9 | CASRVGTGDEQYF | TGTGCCAGCAGAGTCGGGACAGGGGACGAGCAGTACTTC
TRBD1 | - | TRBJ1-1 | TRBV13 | CASSSAGTGDPNTEAFF | TGTGCCAGCAGCTCCGCCGGGACAGGGGACCCGAACACTGAAGCTTTCTTT
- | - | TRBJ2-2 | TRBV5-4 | CASSFEGANTGELFF | TGTGCCAGCAGCTTCGAAGGGGCAAACACCGGGGAGCTGTTTTTT
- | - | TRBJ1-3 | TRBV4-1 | CASSQGQYSGNTIYF | TGCGCCAGCAGCCAAGGACAGTACTCTGGAAACACCATATATTTT
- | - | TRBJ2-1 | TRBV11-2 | CASSLRRRGAGGNEQFF | TGTGCCAGCAGCTTAAGGCGGCGCGGGGCAGGCGGCAATGAGCAGTTCTTC
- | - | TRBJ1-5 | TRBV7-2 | CASSFPNQPQHF | TGTGCCAGCAGCTTCCCGAATCAGCCCCAGCATTTT
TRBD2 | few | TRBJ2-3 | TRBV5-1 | CASSYSGGWVDTQYF | TGCGCCAGCAGTTATAGCGGGGGCTGGGTAGATACGCAGTATTTT
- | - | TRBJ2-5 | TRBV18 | CASSPLGTRQETQYF | TGTGCCAGCTCACCACTTGGGACTCGCCAAGAGACCCAGTACTTC